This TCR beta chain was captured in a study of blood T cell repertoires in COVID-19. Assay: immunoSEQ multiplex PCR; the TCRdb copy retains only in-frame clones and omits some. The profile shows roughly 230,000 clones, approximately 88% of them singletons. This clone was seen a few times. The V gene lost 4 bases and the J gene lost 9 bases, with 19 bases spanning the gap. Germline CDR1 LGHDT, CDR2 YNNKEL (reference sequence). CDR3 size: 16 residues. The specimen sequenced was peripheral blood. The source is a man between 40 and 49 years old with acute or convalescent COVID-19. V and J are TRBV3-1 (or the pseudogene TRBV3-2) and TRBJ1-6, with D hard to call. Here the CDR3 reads CASSPEQIGKTSPLHF. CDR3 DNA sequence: TGTGCCAGCAGCCCGGAACAGATAGGCAAAACTTCACCCCTCCACTTT.